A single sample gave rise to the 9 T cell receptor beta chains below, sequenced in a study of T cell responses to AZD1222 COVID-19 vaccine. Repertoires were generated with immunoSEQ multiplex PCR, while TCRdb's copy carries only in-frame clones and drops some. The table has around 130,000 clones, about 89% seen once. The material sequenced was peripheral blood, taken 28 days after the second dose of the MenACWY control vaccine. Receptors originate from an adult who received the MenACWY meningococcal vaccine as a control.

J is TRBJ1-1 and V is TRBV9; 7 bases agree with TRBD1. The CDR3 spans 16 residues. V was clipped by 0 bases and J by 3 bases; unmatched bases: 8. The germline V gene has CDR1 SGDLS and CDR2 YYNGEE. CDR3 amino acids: CASSVGGGGVDTEAFF. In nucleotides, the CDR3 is TGTGCCAGCAGCGTAGGAGGGGGCGGAGTGGACACTGAAGCTTTCTTT.

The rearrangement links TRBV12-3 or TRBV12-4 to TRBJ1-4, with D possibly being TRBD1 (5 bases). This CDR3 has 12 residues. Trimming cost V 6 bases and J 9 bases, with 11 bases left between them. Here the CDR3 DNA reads TGTGCCAGCAGACCCGAGGACAAAAAACTGTTTTTT. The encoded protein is CASRPEDKKLFF.

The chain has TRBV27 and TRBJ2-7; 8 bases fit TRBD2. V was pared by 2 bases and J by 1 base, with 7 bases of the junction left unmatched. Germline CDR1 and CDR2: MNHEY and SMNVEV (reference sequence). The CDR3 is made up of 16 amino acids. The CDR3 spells CASSLAGSGGSYEQYF. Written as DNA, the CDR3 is TGTGCCAGCAGTTTAGCGGGCAGCGGGGGTTCCTACGAGCAGTACTTC.

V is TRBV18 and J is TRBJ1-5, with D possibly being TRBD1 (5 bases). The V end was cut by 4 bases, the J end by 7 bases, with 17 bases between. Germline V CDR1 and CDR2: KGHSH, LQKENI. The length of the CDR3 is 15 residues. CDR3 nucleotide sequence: TGTGCCAGCTCACACGGACACCCCAGGGAACAGCCCCAGCATTTT. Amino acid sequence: CASSHGHPREQPQHF.

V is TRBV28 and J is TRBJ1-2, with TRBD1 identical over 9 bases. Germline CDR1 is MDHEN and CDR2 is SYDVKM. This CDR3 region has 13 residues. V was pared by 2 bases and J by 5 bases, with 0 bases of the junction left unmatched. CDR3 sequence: CASSLGTGYGYTF. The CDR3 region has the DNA TGTGCCAGCAGTTTAGGGACAGGGTATGGCTACACCTTC.

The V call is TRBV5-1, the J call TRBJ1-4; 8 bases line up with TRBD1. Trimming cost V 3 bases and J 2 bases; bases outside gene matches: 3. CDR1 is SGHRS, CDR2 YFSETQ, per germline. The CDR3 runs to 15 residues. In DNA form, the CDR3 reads TGCGCCAGCAGCTACTACAGGGGGACTAATGAAAAACTGTTTTTT. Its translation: CASSYYRGTNEKLFF.

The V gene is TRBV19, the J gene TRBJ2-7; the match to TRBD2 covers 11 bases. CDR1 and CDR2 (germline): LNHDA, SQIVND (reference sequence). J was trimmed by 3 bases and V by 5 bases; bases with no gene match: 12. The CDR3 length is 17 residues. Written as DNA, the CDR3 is TGTGCCAGTAGTCGCCTTCTAGCGGGAGGAGGGATCTACGAGCAGTACTTC. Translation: CASSRLLAGGGIYEQYF.

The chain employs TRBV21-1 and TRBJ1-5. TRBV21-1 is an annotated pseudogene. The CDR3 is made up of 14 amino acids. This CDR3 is CASLRGVNNQPQHF. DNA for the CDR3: TGTGCCAGCCTCCGGGGCGTCAACAATCAGCCCCAGCATTTT.

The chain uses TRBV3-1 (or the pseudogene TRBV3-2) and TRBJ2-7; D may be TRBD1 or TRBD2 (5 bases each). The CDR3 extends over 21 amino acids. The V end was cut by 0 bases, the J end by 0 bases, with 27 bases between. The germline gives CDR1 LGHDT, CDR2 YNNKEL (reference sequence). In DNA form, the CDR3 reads TGTGCCAGCAGCCAAGAGCCCTATCCCCATGAACCGGGGCCTAGCTCCTACGAGCAGTACTTC. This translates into CASSQEPYPHEPGPSSYEQYF.